This T cell receptor (beta chain) was observed in a study of CD8+CD57+ T cells in acquired aplastic anemia. Study details: Sorted CD4+ and CD8+ cells yielded DNA averaging approximately 3.4 ug.

Individuals selected for sequencing had exhibited CD8+CD57+ cell expansion on flow cytometry. With regard to this clonotype: Its specificity is unknown. Sequence at one end of the junction differs from germline and may be a read error.

Profiles of TCR beta VDJ and CDR3 were generated from a genomic DNA template. Each CDR3 protein is one row after TCRdb ran MiXCR on the reads. This sample has approximately 250,000 distinct CDR3 sequences; 70% to 85% occur once, and the top ten carry 42%. Study-level results: Sharing between patients and controls was observed for around 30 CD8+ CDR3 sequences. Significance was not reached for CD8+ Simpson's diversity between patients and controls.

Material: sorted CD4+, CD8+, or CD8+CD57+ T cells (not recorded which) from PBMCs. The source of this sequence is a human donor with aplastic anemia.

CDR3 sequence (DNA): TGTGCCAGCAGCTTAGGCCTGACACGAGAGACTGAAGCTTTCTTT. It yields the protein CASSLGLTRETEAFF. J is TRBJ1-1 and V is TRBV15, with no clear D. The CDR3 has 15 amino acids. Germline CDR1 is LNHNV and CDR2 is YYDKDF (reference sequence).